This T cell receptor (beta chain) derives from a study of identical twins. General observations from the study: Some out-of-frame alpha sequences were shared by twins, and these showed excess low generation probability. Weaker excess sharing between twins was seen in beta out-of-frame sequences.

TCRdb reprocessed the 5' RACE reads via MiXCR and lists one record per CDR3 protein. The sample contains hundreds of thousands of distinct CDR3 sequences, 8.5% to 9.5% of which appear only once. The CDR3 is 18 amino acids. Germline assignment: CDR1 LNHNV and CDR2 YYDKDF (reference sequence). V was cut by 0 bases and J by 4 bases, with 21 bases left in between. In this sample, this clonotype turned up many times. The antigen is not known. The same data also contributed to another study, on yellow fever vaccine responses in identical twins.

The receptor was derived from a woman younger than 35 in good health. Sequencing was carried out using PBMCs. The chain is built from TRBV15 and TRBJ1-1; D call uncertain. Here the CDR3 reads CATSRDPRKEGPGTEAFF. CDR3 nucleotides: TGTGCCACCAGCAGAGACCCACGAAAGGAAGGACCCGGCACTGAAGCTTTCTTT. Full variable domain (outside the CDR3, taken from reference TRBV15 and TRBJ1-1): DAMVIQNPRYQVTQFGKPVTLSCSQTLNHNVMYWYQQKSSQAPKLLFHYYDKDFNNEADTPDNFQSRRPNTSFCFLDIRSPGLGDTAMYLCATSRDPRKEGPGTEAFFGQGTRLTVV.